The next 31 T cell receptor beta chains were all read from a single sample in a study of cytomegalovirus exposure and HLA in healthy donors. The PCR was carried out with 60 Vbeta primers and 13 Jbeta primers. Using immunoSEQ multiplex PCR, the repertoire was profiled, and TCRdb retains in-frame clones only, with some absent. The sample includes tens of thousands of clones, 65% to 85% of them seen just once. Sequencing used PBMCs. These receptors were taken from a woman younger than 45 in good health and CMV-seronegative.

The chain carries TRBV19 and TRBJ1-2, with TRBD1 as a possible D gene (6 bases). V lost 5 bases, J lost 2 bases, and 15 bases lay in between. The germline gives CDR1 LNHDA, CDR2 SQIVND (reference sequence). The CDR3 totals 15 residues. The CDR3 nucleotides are TGTGCCAGTAGTCCCACCGGAGGACAGAACTATGGCTACACCTTC. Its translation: CASSPTGGQNYGYTF.

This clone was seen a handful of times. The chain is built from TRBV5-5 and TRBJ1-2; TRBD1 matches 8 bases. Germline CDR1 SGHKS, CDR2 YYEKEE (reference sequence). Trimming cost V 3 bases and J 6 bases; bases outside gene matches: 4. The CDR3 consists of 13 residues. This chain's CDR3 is CASSWTGSHGYTF. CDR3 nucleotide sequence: TGTGCCAGCAGCTGGACAGGGTCTCATGGCTACACCTTC.

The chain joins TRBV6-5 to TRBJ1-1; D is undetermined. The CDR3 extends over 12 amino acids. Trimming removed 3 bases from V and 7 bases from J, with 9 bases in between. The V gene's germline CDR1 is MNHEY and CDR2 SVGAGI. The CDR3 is CASSYNRVEAFF. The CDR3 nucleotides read TGTGCCAGCAGTTATAACAGAGTTGAAGCTTTCTTT.

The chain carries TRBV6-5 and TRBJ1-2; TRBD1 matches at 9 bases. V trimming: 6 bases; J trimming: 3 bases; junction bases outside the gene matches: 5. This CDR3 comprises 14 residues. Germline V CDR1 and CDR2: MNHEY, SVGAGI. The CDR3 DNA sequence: TGTGCCAGCAGCCCGGACAGGGGCGACTATGGCTACACCTTC. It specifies CASSPDRGDYGYTF.

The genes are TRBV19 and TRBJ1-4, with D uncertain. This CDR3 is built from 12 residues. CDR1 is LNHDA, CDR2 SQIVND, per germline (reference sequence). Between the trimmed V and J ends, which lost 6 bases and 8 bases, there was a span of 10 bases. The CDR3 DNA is TGTGCCAGTAGAGACGGGAAGGAAAAACTGTTTTTT. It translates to CASRDGKEKLFF. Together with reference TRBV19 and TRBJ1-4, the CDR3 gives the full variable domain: DGGITQSPKYLFRKEGQNVTLSCEQNLNHDAMYWYRQDPGQGLRLIYYSQIVNDFQKGDIAEGYSVSREKKESFPLTVTSAQKNPTAFYLCASRDGKEKLFFGSGTQLSVL.

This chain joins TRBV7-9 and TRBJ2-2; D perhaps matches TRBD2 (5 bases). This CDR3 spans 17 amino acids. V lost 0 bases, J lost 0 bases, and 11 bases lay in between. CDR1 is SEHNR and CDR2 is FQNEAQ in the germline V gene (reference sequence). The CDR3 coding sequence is TGTGCCAGCAGCTTAGCCCCCGGGATGACGAACACCGGGGAGCTGTTTTTT. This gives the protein CASSLAPGMTNTGELFF.

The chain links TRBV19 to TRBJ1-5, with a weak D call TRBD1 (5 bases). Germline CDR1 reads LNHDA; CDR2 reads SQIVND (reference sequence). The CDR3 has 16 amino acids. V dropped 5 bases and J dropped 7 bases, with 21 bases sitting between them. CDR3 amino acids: CASSVSGLSIPQPQHF. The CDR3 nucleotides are TGTGCCAGTAGTGTCTCGGGACTCAGTATACCGCAGCCCCAGCATTTT.

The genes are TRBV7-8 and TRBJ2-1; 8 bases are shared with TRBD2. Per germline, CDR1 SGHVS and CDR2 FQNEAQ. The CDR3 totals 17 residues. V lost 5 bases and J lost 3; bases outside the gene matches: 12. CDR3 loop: CASSILIAGLRYNEQFF. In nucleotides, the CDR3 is TGTGCCAGCAGCATCCTGATAGCGGGATTGCGCTACAATGAGCAGTTCTTC.

CDR3 region: CASSSRDTYNEQFF. CDR3 DNA: TGTGCCAGCAGTTCACGGGACACATACAATGAGCAGTTCTTC. The chain is built from TRBV6-5 and TRBJ2-1, with D maybe TRBD1 (6 bases). V shed 4 bases and J shed 4 bases, with 11 bases lying between them. Germline CDR1 MNHEY, CDR2 SVGAGI. CDR3 length equals 14 residues.

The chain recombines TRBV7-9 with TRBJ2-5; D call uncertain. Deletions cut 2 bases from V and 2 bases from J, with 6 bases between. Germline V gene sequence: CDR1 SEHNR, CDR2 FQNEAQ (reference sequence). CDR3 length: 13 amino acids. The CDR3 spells CASSLQSQETQYF. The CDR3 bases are TGTGCCAGCAGCTTACAATCACAAGAGACCCAGTACTTC.

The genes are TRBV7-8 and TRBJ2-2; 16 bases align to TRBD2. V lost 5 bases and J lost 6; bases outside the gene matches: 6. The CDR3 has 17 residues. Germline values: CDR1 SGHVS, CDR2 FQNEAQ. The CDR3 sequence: CASSPGLAGGPAGELFF. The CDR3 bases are TGTGCCAGCAGCCCGGGACTAGCGGGAGGGCCCGCCGGGGAGCTGTTTTTT. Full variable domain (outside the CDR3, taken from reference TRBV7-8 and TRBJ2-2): GAGVSQSPRYKVAKRGQDVALRCDPISGHVSLFWYQQALGQGPEFLTYFQNEAQLDKSGLPSDRFFAERPEGSVSTLKIQRTQQEDSAVYLCASSPGLAGGPAGELFFGEGSRLTVL.

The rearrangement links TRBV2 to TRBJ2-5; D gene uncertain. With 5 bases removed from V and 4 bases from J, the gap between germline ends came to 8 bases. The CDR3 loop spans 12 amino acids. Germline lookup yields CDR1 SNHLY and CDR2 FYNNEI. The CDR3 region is CASSSRGETQYF. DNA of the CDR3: TGTGCCAGCAGTTCTAGAGGAGAGACCCAGTACTTC.

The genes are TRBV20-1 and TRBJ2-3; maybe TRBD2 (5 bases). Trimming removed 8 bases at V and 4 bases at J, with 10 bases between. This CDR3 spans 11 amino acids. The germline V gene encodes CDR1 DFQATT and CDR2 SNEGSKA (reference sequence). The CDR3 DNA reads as TGCAGTCGGAGGCGGGCAGATACGCAGTATTTT. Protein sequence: CSRRRADTQYF.

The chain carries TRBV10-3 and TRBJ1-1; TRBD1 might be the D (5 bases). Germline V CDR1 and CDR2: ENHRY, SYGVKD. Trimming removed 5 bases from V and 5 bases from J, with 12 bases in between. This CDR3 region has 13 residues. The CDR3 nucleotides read TGTGCCATCAGTTACTCCAGGGAAACTGAAGCTTTCTTT. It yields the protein CAISYSRETEAFF.

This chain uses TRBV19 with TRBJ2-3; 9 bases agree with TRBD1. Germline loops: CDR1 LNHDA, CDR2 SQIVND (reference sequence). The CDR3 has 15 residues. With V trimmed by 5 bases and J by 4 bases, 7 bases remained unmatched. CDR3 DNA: TGTGCCAGTAGTTGGGGACAGGGTGTCCCAGATACGCAGTATTTT. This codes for CASSWGQGVPDTQYF. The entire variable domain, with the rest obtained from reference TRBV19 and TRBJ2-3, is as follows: DGGITQSPKYLFRKEGQNVTLSCEQNLNHDAMYWYRQDPGQGLRLIYYSQIVNDFQKGDIAEGYSVSREKKESFPLTVTSAQKNPTAFYLCASSWGQGVPDTQYFGPGTRLTVL.

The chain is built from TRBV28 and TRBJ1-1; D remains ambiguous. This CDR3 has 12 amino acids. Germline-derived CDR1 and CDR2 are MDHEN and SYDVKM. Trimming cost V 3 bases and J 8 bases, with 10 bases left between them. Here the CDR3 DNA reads TGTGCCAGCAGTTTTTTGGGCAGGGAAGCTTTCTTT. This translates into CASSFLGREAFF.

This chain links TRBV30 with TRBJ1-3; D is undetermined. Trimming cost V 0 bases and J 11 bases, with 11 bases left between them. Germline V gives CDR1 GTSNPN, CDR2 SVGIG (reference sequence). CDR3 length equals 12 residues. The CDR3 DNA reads TGTGCCTGGAGTGTACGGACCGGGGCCATATATTTT. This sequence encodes CAWSVRTGAIYF.

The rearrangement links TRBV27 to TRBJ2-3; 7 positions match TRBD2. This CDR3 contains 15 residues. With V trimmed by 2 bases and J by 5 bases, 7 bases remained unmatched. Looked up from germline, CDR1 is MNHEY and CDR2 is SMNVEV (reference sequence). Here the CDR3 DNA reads TGTGCCAGCAGTTTAAATCGGCGGGGGAAAGATACGCAGTATTTT. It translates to CASSLNRRGKDTQYF.

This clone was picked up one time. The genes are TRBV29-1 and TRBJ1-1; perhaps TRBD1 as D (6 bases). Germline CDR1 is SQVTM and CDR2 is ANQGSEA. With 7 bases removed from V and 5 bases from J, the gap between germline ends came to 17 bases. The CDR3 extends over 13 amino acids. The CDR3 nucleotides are TGCAGCGCTAAGTCACAGGGTGCGACTGAAGCTTTCTTT. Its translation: CSAKSQGATEAFF.

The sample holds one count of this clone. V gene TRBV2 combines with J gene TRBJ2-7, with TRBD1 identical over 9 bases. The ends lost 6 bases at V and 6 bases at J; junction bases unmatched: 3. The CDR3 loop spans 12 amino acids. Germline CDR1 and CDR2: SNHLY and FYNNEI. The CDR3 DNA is TGTGCCAGCAGCCCGACAGGGGGCGAGCAGTACGTC. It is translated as CASSPTGGEQYV.

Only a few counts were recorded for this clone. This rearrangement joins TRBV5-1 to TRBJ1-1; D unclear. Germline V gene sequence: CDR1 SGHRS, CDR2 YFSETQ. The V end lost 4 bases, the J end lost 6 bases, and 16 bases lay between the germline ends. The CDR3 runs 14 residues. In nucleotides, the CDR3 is TGCGCCAGCAGCCTGGACGGAGCGAGCGCTGAAGCTTTCTTT. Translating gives CASSLDGASAEAFF. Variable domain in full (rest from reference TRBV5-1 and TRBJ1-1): KAGVTQTPRYLIKTRGQQVTLSCSPISGHRSVSWYQQTPGQGLQFLFEYFSETQRNKGNFPGRFSGRQFSNSRSEMNVSTLELGDSALYLCASSLDGASAEAFFGQGTRLTVV.

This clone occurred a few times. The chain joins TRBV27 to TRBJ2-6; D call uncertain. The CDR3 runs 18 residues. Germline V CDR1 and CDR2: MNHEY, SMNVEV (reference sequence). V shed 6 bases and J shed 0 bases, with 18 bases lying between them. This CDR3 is CASSLRWFDSSGANVLTF. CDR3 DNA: TGTGCCAGCAGCCTGAGGTGGTTTGATAGCTCTGGGGCCAACGTCCTGACTTTC.

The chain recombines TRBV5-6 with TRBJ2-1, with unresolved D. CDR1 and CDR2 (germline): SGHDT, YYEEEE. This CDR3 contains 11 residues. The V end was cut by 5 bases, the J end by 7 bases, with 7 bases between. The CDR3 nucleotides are TGTGCCAGCAGAACTTTGAATGAGCAGTTCTTC. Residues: CASRTLNEQFF.

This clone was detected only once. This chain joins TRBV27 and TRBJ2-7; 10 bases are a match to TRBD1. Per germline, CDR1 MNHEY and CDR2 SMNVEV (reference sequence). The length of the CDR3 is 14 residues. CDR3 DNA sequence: TGTGCCAGCAGTGCCTATTCCGGGACAGGGGACTTATTTGTC. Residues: CASSAYSGTGDLFV.

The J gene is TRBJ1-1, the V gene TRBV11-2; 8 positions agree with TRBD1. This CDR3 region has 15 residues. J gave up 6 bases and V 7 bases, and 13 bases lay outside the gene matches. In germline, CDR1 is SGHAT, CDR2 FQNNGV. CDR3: CASTRYQGARAEAFF. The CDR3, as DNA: TGTGCCAGCACCCGGTATCAGGGGGCTAGGGCTGAAGCTTTCTTT. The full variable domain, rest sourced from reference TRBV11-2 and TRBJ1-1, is EAGVAQSPRYKIIEKRQSVAFWCNPISGHATLYWYQQILGQGPKLLIQFQNNGVVDDSQLPKDRFSAERLKGVDSTLKIQPAKLEDSAVYLCASTRYQGARAEAFFGQGTRLTVV.

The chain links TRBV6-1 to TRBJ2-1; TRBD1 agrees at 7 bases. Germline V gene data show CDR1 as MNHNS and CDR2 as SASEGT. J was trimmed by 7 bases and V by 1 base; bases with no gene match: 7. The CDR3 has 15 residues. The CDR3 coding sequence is TGTGCCAGCAGTGAAGGACAGGGATTTGGAAATGAGCAGTTCTTC. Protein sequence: CASSEGQGFGNEQFF.

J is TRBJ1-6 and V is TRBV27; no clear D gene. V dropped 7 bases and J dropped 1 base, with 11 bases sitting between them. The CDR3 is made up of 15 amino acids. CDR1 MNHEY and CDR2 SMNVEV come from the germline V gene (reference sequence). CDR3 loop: CASTSRESYNSPLHF. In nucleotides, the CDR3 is TGTGCCAGCACCTCTCGGGAATCCTATAATTCACCCCTCCACTTT.

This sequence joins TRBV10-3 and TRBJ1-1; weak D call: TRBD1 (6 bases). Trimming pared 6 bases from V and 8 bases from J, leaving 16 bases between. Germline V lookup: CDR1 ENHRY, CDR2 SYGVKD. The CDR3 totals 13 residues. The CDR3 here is CAIRELTGTEAFF. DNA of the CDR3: TGTGCCATCAGGGAGCTTACAGGGACCGAAGCTTTCTTT.

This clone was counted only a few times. This chain's CDR3 is CASSQGFDTEAFF. DNA of the CDR3: TGTGCCAGCTCACAGGGGTTTGACACTGAAGCTTTCTTT. The chain recombines TRBV18 with TRBJ1-1; a weak D match, TRBD1 (5 bases). Deletions cut 4 bases from V and 3 bases from J, with 9 bases between. From germline, CDR1 is KGHSH and CDR2 LQKENI. CDR3 length: 13 residues.

CDR3 loop: CASSFSGNYEQYF. The CDR3 nucleotides read TGTGCCAGCAGCTTCTCAGGTAACTACGAGCAGTACTTC. The rearrangement links TRBV5-5 to TRBJ2-7; D gene uncertain. V was clipped by 2 bases and J by 3 bases, with 9 bases between them. CDR3 length: 13 residues. CDR1 is SGHKS, CDR2 YYEKEE, per germline (reference sequence).

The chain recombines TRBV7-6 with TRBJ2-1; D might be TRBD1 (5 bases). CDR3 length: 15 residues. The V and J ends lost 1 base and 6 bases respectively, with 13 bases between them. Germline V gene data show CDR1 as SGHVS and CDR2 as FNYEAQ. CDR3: CASSLVPRQGNEQFF. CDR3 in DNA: TGTGCCAGCAGCTTAGTTCCCCGGCAGGGCAATGAGCAGTTCTTC.